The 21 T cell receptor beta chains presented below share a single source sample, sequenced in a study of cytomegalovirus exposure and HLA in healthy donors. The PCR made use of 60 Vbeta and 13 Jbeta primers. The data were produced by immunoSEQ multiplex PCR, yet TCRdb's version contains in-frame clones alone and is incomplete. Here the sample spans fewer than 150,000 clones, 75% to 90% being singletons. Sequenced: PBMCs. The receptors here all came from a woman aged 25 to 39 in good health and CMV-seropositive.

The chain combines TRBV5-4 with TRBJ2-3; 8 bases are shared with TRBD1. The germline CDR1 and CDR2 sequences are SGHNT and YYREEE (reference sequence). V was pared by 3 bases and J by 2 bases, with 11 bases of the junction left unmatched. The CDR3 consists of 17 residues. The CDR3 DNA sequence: TGTGCCAGCAGCTCACATACAGGGGGGTTTGTCACAGATACGCAGTATTTT. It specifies CASSSHTGGFVTDTQYF.

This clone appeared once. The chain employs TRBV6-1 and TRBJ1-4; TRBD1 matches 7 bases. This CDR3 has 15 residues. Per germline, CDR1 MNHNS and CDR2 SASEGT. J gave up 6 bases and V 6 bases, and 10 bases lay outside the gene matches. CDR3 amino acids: CASRRTGADDEKLFF. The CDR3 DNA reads TGTGCCAGCAGACGCACAGGGGCAGACGATGAAAAACTGTTTTTT.

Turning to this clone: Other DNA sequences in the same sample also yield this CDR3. The DNA for the CDR3 is TGCGCCAGCAGCTTCACTAGCGGGAGCTACGAGCAGTACTTC. Translating gives CASSFTSGSYEQYF. The chain is built from TRBV5-1 and TRBJ2-7, with 11 bases identical to TRBD2. This CDR3 region has 14 residues. Per the germline V gene, CDR1 is SGHRS and CDR2 is YFSETQ. V dropped 2 bases and J dropped 3; count of bases not matched to a gene: 1.

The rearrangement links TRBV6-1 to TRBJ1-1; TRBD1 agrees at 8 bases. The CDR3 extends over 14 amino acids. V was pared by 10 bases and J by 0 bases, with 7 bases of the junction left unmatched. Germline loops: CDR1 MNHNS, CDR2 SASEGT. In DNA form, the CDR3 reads TGTGCCACACACAGGGGGGGCATGAACACTGAAGCTTTCTTT. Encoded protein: CATHRGGMNTEAFF.

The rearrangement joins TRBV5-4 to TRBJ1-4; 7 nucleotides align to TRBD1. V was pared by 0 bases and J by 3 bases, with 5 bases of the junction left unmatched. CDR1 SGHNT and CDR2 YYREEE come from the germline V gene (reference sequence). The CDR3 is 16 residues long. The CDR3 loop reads CASSLDAGTANEKLFF. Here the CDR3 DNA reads TGTGCCAGCAGCTTGGACGCCGGGACAGCTAATGAAAAACTGTTTTTT.

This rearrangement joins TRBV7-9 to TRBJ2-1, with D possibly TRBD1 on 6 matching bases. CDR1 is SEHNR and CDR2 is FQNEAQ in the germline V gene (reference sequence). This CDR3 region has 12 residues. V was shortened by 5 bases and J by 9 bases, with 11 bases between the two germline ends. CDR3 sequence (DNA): TGTGCCAGCAGCACCTCAGGGGTTGAGCAGTTCTTC. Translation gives CASSTSGVEQFF. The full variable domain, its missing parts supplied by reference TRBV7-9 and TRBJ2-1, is DTGVSQNPRHKITKRGQNVTFRCDPISEHNRLYWYRQTLGQGPEFLTYFQNEAQLEKSRLLSDRFSAERPKGSFSTLEIQRTEQGDSAMYLCASSTSGVEQFFGPGTRLTVL.

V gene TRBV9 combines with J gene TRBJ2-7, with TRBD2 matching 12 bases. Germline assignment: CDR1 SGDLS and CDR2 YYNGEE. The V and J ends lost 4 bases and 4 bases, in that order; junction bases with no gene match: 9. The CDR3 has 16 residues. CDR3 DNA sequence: TGTGCCAGCAGCTCAGGACCGGGACTAGCGGGTTACGAGCAGTACTTC. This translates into CASSSGPGLAGYEQYF.

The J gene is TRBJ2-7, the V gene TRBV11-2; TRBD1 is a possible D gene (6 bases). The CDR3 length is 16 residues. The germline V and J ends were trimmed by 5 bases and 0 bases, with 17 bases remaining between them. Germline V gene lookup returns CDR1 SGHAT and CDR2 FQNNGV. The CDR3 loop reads CASSQWFARGSYEQYF. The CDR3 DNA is TGTGCCAGCAGCCAATGGTTCGCCAGGGGCTCCTACGAGCAGTACTTC.

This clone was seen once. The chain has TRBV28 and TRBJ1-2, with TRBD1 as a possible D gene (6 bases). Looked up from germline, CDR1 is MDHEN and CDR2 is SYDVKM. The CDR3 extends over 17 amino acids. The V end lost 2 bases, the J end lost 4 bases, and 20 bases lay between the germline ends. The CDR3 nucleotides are TGTGCCAGCAGTTTAAGGCAGGGGAATTCTGGGGGCTATGGCTACACCTTC. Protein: CASSLRQGNSGGYGYTF.

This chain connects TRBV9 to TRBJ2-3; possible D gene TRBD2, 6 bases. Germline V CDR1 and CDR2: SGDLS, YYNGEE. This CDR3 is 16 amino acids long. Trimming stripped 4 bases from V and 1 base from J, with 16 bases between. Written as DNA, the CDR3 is TGTGCCAGCAGCCTCGAGGGGACTTCAGGCACAGATACGCAGTATTTT. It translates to CASSLEGTSGTDTQYF.

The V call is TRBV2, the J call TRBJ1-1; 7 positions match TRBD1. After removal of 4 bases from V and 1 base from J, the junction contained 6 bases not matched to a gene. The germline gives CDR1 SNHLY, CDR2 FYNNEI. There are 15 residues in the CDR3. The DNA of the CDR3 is TGTGCCAGCAGTGTAGAGGGGGCGCGGAACACTGAAGCTTTCTTT. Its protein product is CASSVEGARNTEAFF.

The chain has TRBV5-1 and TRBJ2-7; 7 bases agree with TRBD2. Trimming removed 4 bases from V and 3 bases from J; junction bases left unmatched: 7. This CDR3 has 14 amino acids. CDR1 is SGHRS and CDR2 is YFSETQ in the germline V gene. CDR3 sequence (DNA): TGCGCCAGCAGCCAGCGGGACCGCTACTACGAGCAGTACTTC. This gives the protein CASSQRDRYYEQYF.

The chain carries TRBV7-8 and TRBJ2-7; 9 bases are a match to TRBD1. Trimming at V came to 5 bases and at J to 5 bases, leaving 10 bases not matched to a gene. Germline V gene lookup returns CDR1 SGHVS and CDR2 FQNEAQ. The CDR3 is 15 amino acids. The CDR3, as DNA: TGTGCCAGCAGCATTAACAGGGGGCTCGACGACGAGCAGTACTTC. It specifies CASSINRGLDDEQYF.

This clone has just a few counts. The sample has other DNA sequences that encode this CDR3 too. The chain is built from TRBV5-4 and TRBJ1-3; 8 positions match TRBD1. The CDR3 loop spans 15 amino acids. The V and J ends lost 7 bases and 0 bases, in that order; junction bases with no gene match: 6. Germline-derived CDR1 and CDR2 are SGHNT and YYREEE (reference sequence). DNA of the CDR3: TGTGCCAGCTCCCTGGGGACAGGCTCTGGAAACACCATATATTTT. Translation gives CASSLGTGSGNTIYF.

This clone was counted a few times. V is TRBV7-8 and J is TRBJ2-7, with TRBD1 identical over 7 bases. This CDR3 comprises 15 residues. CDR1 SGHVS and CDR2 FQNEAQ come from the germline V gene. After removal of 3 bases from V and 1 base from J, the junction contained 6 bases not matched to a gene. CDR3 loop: CASSFSSTGSYEQYF. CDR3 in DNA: TGTGCCAGCAGCTTCTCCTCGACAGGGTCCTACGAGCAGTACTTC.

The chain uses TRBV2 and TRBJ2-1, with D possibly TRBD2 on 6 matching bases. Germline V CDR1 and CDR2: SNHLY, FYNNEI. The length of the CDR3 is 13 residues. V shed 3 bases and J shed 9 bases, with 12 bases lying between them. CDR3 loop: CASSDLTSLEQFF. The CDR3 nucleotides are TGTGCCAGCAGTGACTTGACTAGTCTTGAGCAGTTCTTC.

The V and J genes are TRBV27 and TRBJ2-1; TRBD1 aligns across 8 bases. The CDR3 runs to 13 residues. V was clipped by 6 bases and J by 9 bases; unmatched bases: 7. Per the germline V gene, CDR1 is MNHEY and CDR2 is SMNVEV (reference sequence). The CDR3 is CASSPRTGIEQFF. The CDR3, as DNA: TGTGCCAGCAGCCCACGGACAGGGATTGAGCAGTTCTTC.

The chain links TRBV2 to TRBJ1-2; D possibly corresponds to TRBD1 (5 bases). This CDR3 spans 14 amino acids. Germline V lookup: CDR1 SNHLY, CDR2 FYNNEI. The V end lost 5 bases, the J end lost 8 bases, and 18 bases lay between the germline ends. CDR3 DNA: TGTGCCAGCAGTCTCGGGGGGGTTGCGGGGGGCTACACCTTC. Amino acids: CASSLGGVAGGYTF.

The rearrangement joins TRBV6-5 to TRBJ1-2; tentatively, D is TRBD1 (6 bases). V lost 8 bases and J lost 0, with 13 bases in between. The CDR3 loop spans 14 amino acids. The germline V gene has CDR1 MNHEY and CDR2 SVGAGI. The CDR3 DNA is TGTGCCAGCTGCCCCGGGGGGCCTAACTATGGCTACACCTTC. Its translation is CASCPGGPNYGYTF.

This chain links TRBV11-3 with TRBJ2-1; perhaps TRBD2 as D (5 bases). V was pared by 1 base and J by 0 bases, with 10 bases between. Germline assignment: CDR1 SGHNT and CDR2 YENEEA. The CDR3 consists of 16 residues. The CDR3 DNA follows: TGTGCCAGCAGCTTAGGAGGGCCAAGCTCCTACAATGAGCAGTTCTTC. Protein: CASSLGGPSSYNEQFF.

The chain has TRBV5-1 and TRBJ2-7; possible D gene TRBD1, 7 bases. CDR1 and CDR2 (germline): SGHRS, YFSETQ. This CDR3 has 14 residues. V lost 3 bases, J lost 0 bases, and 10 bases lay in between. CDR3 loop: CASSWGDSSYEQYF. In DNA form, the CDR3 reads TGCGCCAGCAGCTGGGGGGACAGCTCCTACGAGCAGTACTTC.